This paragraph reports one T cell receptor beta chain. This clonotype appeared a few times. The specificity of this receptor is unknown. Base-call qualities are not available, and no considerably larger clone is one nucleotide away. The data belong to a study of human T cells and chemical hapten exposure (dated by TCRdb to about 2021). Regarding the research as a whole: For sensitization, 2% DPC in acetone was applied to an approximately 2 cm by approximately 2 cm area of upper inner arm skin. Patients additionally received weekly therapeutic DPC doses to the scalp throughout the approximately 22-week study period. Patch tests used Finn chambers with 0.01% DPC on the upper back, scored after 6 days by International Contact Dermatitis Research Group standards. The mostly female patient cohort included alopecia areata with under or over 50% scalp involvement, alopecia totalis and alopecia universalis. The libraries were sequenced as a pool, and the TCR yield per sample differed mostly because of small variations in library volumes within the pool. Peripheral blood TCR repertoire changes were tracked in vivo in alopecia patients during primary and secondary sensitization to the hapten diphenylcyclopropenone (DPC). Blood samples were taken from patients before sensitization (week 0) and then at 2, 6 and about 24 weeks after DPC sensitization. Twenty-nine alopecia patients gave blood for TCR sequencing at one to four time points (pre-sensitization, 2, 6 and 24 weeks).

Broad study findings and their caveats: Repeated subsampling changed both the strength of the expansion versus patch-test correlation and the threshold at which that correlation became significant. Significantly more large CDR3 similarity clusters were formed by expanded TCRs than by pre-sensitization or healthy control sets, consistent with antigen-driven responses. Because every patient had alopecia, a presumed autoimmune disease, the patients' immune response might differ from that of healthy individuals. Patch test score correlated positively with the number of PT1 expanded TCRs, reaching significance at thresholds 8, 16 and 32 but not at 4. The number of TCRs above 1 in 1000 frequency did not change with DPC sensitization; there was no evidence of global repertoire structure alterations.

According to the study, the label for this sample's time point signals: patch test 1, 2 weeks after DPC sensitization. The sample's treatment or condition label, in plain terms: therapeutic diphenylcyclopropenone sensitization with weekly scalp DPC. At each patch-test visit, blood was drawn before the patch test was applied. Patients were considered eligible if aged 18 to 70, diagnosed with alopecia and deemed suitable for DPC therapy, and patients were excluded if pregnant. Unfractionated whole blood was collected in Tempus Blood RNA tubes, and total RNA was extracted from that blood. CDR1 and CDR2 (DFQATT, SNEGSKA) derive from the germline V gene (reference sequence). The junction shows trimming of 6 bases on V and 2 bases on J, plus 17 bases between the germline ends. Its CDR3 holds 15 amino acids, cysteine through phenylalanine. Just CDR3 DNA is preserved here, 45 bases in frame from base 1. The library was obtained by RACE. Sequencing was carried out with a NextSeq 500. Library preparation attached unique molecular identifiers to individual cDNA molecules for quantitative, reproducible TCR counting. For every blood RNA sample, sequencing covered both the TCR alpha and TCR beta chains. Per the authors' processing: The median number of TCRs per sample was some 100,000, ranging from about 20,000 to 700,000. The Decombinator software suite was used to annotate V, J and CDR3 in the TCR reads. Every sample was subsampled to the same number of TCRs (28,000) for the PS versus PT1 abundance plots. Expanded TCRs were defined as absent before sensitization and observed at least eight times at the 2-week time point. The public reads were reanalyzed by TCRdb: fastp trimming at Q25, MiXCR alignment, in-frame beta chains only. Duplicate CDR3 protein sequences are folded into a single record with the most common DNA and genes. These V and J calls derive from TCRdb rather than the authors' analysis. Across this sample there are approximately 77,000 distinct CDR3 sequences, with 7.5% to 9% seen only once. The top ten clonotypes cover around 1.5% of the sample.

The sequence came from a woman under 40 with alopecia areata. Some clones in this sample may be carry-over from other donors' samples. The chain is encoded by TRBV20-1 joined to TRBJ1-5; TRBD1 is a possible D gene, resting on 5 matching bases. Specimen: whole blood, collected in connection with sensitization to the hapten diphenylcyclopropenone (DPC). In nucleotides, the sequence is TGCAGTGCCCCCGACAGCGGGGTCGGCAATCAGCCCCAGCATTTT. This sequence encodes CSAPDSGVGNQPQHF.